This T cell receptor (beta chain) was retrieved from a study of blood T cell repertoires in COVID-19. Study-level information: The United States, Italy and Spain provided the acute and convalescent COVID-19 samples. Sources were T cells, B-cell-depleted T cells, or PBMCs; the material itself was cDNA or gDNA.

The CDR3 covers 15 residues. Germline lookup yields CDR1 MGHRA and CDR2 YSYEKL. Trimming took off 4 bases at V and 6 bases at J, with 18 bases between the two ends. How the authors handled the data: Estimates of nucleated cell counts were drawn from the amplification of reference gene primers. The method was immunoSEQ multiplex PCR; TCRdb's version includes in-frame clones alone and lacks a portion of them. V and J calls plus clone size are reproduced from that table; the DNA served to infer D and trimming. The sample gives some 250,000 clones, 75% to 90% of which show up once; around 2.9% is in the top ten.

The specimen sequenced was peripheral blood. The TCR originated in a woman in her 30s who had recovered from COVID-19. The chain links TRBV4-1 to TRBJ1-2; D is possibly TRBD1 (6 bases). As DNA, the CDR3 is TGCGCCAGCAGCCGAGAGAGGGGGTTGAAAAATGGCTACACCTTC. Protein product: CASSRERGLKNGYTF.